These T cell receptor beta chains were read from a single sample in a study of T cell responses to AZD1222 COVID-19 vaccine. Profiled with immunoSEQ multiplex PCR; TCRdb holds only in-frame clones, not every one. The table includes some 130,000 clones, roughly 82% detected once. This material consisted of peripheral blood, taken on day 0 of AZD1222 vaccination. The source is an adult in good health. Each CDR3 is given with its conserved first and last residue. D genes are given only for firm matches. The listing skips clone size in some rows; elsewhere it reads once, few, many or a size class.

clone_size j_call v_call d_call cdr3_nt cdr3_aa
. TRBJ2-7 TRBV28 . TGTGCCAGCGGATCCCAAGGGCCTAGAAGCTCCTACGAGCAGTACTTC CASGSQGPRSSYEQYF
. TRBJ1-6 TRBV11-2 TRBD1 TGTGCCAGCAGCTTAGGACTCAGGGGGAGCTCCTATAATTCACCCCTCCACTTT CASSLGLRGSSYNSPLHF
. TRBJ1-1 TRBV5-4 TRBD1 TGTGCCAGCAGCCCGGGACAGCTACCCACGAACACTGAAGCTTTCTTT CASSPGQLPTNTEAFF
. TRBJ1-1 TRBV2 TRBD1 TGTGCCAGCAGTGACGTTCGTGGGACAGGGATGACGGACACTGAAGCTTTCTTT CASSDVRGTGMTDTEAFF
. TRBJ1-2 TRBV5-4 . TGTGCCAGCAGCTTGGATCCGGGTGGCTACACCTTC CASSLDPGGYTF
. TRBJ1-1 TRBV28 . TGTGCCAGCGGGGTTCAGGGGTCCCCTGAAGCTTTCTTT CASGVQGSPEAFF
. TRBJ1-1 TRBV3-1/TRBV3-2 . TGTGCCAGCAGCCAAGCGGGGAACACTGAAGCTTTCTTT CASSQAGNTEAFF
. TRBJ2-5 TRBV18 . TGTGCCAGCTCATCTTACCAAGAGACCCAGTACTTC CASSSYQETQYF
. TRBJ1-2 TRBV5-4 TRBD1 TGTGCCAGCAGCTTGCAGGGGGCCTATGGCTACACCTTC CASSLQGAYGYTF
. TRBJ1-2 TRBV5-6 . TGTGCCAGCAGTCGCTCTAGTAGGAAGTCTAACTATGGCTACACCTTC CASSRSSRKSNYGYTF
. TRBJ2-1 TRBV7-9 . TGTGCCAGCAGCTTATTGACAGGCAATGAGCAGTTCTTC CASSLLTGNEQFF
. TRBJ1-3 TRBV28 . TGTGCCAGCACCACTGCTTCCGGGGGAGGCGGAAACACCATATATTTT CASTTASGGGGNTIYF
. TRBJ1-5 TRBV28 . TGTGCCAGCAGTTTTGGGCAGGGAAATCAGCCCCAGCATTTT CASSFGQGNQPQHF
. TRBJ1-1 TRBV5-1 . TGCGCCAGCAGCCAGGGTGGTTGGACTGAAGCTTTCTTT CASSQGGWTEAFF
. TRBJ1-5 TRBV5-1 TRBD1 TGCGCCAGCAGCTTGGGGACAGGGGCCAATCAGCCCCAGCATTTT CASSLGTGANQPQHF
. TRBJ1-4 TRBV29-1 . TGCAGCGTCGGCCACCGCGGGAATGAAAAACTGTTTTTT CSVGHRGNEKLFF
. TRBJ1-1 TRBV19 . TGTGCCAGTACCCTTGTCAAGGATACTCTCCTAAAGGGGGTGAACACTGAAGCTTTCTTT CASTLVKDTLLKGVNTEAFF
many TRBJ1-3 TRBV9 TRBD1 TGTGCCAGCAGCGTAATGGCAGGGGGCAACACCATATATTTT CASSVMAGGNTIYF
once TRBJ2-2 TRBV28 . TGTGCCAGCAGTCCCGGGAGCCCGAGAAACGCCGGGGAGCTGTTTTTT CASSPGSPRNAGELFF
. TRBJ2-7 TRBV5-1 . TGCGCCAGCCGGTACGGGACGGAGGGGTCCTACGAGCAGTACTTC CASRYGTEGSYEQYF
. TRBJ1-2 TRBV28 . TGTGCCAGCAGTTCCCGGACAGCTTATGGCTACACCTTC CASSSRTAYGYTF
. TRBJ2-7 TRBV19 TRBD1 TGTGCCAGTACCCGGACAGGGGCCCTCCTCTACGAGCAGTACTTC CASTRTGALLYEQYF
. TRBJ1-1 TRBV27 . TGTGCCAGCAGTCCCACAGGGAAGACTGAAGCTTTCTTT CASSPTGKTEAFF
. TRBJ1-5 TRBV28 . TGTGCCAGCAGTTCGGATGGGAATCAGCCCCAGCATTTT CASSSDGNQPQHF
. TRBJ1-3 TRBV7-9 . TGTGCCAGCAGCGCCCCGCCCCGATCTGGAAACACCATATATTTT CASSAPPRSGNTIYF
. TRBJ1-2 TRBV3-1/TRBV3-2 TRBD1 TGTGCCAGCAGCCCTCATCGGGACAGGGGTTCACCCTCCTTC CASSPHRDRGSPSF
. TRBJ1-3 TRBV18 . TGTGCCAGCTCACGGGATGCGTCTGGAAACACCATATATTTT CASSRDASGNTIYF
. TRBJ1-1 TRBV27 . TGTGCCACCCGAGTGGGGACACCGAACACTGAAGCTTTCTTT CATRVGTPNTEAFF
. TRBJ1-1 TRBV2 . TGTGCCAGCAGTCCCCCTCGGGGCGGAAACACTGAAGCTTTCTTT CASSPPRGGNTEAFF
. TRBJ1-3 TRBV28 . TGTGCCAGCAGTTTGGGCTCTGGAAACACCATATATTTT CASSLGSGNTIYF
. TRBJ1-1 TRBV6-5 TRBD1 TGTGCCAGCAATAAACAGGGGACCACTGAAGCTTTCTTT CASNKQGTTEAFF
. TRBJ2-5 TRBV28 TRBD2 TGTGCCAGCAGCCGGGGGGGTGGAAGTCAGGAGACCCAGTACTTC CASSRGGGSQETQYF
. TRBJ1-2 TRBV30 TRBD1 TGTGCCTGGAGTGTAGAGGGGGCGGACTATGGCTACACCTTC CAWSVEGADYGYTF
. TRBJ1-2 TRBV30 TRBD1 TGTGCCTGGATGAGAAAACAGGGGATCTGCGCCTTC CAWMRKQGICAF
. TRBJ2-3 TRBV7-9 . TGTGCCAGCAGCTTAGGCGGGACAGAAGGTGATACGCAGTATTTT CASSLGGTEGDTQYF
. TRBJ1-6 TRBV6-1 TRBD1 TGTGCCAGCAGTGAGGGGACAGGGATTACCTATAATTCACCCCTCCACTTT CASSEGTGITYNSPLHF
once TRBJ2-5 TRBV28 . TGTGCCAGCAGCCTGAAAAAGGGGACCCAGTACTTC CASSLKKGTQYF
once TRBJ1-5 TRBV21-1 . TGTGCCAGCAGCAAAGTGACAGGGCGGGACAAAAGTCCAGGCAATCAGCCCCAGCATTTT CASSKVTGRDKSPGNQPQHF
. TRBJ1-5 TRBV19 . TGTGCCAGTCACAACAGGGTTTCCGATCAGCCCCAGCATTTT CASHNRVSDQPQHF
. TRBJ1-1 TRBV2 . TGTGCCAGCAGTGTCACTGGGGGCAACACTGAAGCTTTCTTT CASSVTGGNTEAFF
. TRBJ1-6 TRBV28 . TGTGCCAGCAGTTTAGGTACGAATTCACCCCTCCACTTT CASSLGTNSPLHF
. TRBJ1-5 TRBV29-1 . TGCAGCGTTCTAATGGACAATCAGCCCCAGCATTTT CSVLMDNQPQHF
. TRBJ2-1 TRBV5-4 TRBD1 TGTGCCAGCAGCCCAGACAGGGTCGATGAGCAGTTCTTC CASSPDRVDEQFF